Listed below are T cell receptor beta chains from one sample, sequenced in a study of T cells in Graves' hyperthyroidism and ophthalmopathy. TCRdb re-called the multiplex PCR reads with MiXCR, one entry per CDR3 protein. The sample records fewer than 350,000 distinct CDR3 sequences, 15% to 20% being singletons. Sequencing was done on a sample of blood. All receptors come from a woman aged 35 to 49 with Graves' ophthalmopathy. Each CDR3 is given with its conserved first and last residue.

j_call: TRBJ2-6; v_call: TRBV9; cdr3_aa: CASSVAGVGANVLTF
j_call: TRBJ1-1; v_call: TRBV5-1; cdr3_aa: CASSNSPGYTEAFF
j_call: TRBJ2-2; v_call: TRBV5-1; cdr3_aa: CASSLRGPDTGELFF
j_call: TRBJ1-1; v_call: TRBV6-1; cdr3_aa: CASSETGMNTEAFF
j_call: TRBJ1-5; v_call: TRBV6-1; cdr3_aa: CASSEGVRGFQPQHF
j_call: TRBJ2-7; v_call: TRBV7-6; cdr3_aa: CASSLALRDGTYEQYF
j_call: TRBJ2-2; v_call: TRBV30; cdr3_aa: CAWSVRRISHPRAGELFF
j_call: TRBJ1-3; v_call: TRBV2; cdr3_aa: CASTGSGNTIYF
j_call: TRBJ2-3; v_call: TRBV27; cdr3_aa: CASSLASGSTDTQYF
j_call: TRBJ1-1; v_call: TRBV7-9; cdr3_aa: CASSQALEAFF
j_call: TRBJ2-5; v_call: TRBV12-3/TRBV12-4; cdr3_aa: CASTRQGEWETQYF
j_call: TRBJ1-3; v_call: TRBV12-3/TRBV12-4; cdr3_aa: CASSAHRVSGNTIYF
j_call: TRBJ2-3; v_call: TRBV2; cdr3_aa: CASSERTTDTQYF
j_call: TRBJ2-3; v_call: TRBV20-1; cdr3_aa: CSARDITGGLDTQYF
j_call: TRBJ1-1; v_call: TRBV29-1; cdr3_aa: CSVEDPGDGNTEAFF
j_call: TRBJ1-1; v_call: TRBV7-2; cdr3_aa: CASSLAHHGRTEAFF
j_call: TRBJ2-2; v_call: TRBV10-3; cdr3_aa: CAISESGWTVTGELFF
j_call: TRBJ2-2; v_call: TRBV19; cdr3_aa: CASREGGTGELFF
j_call: TRBJ2-7; v_call: TRBV24-1; cdr3_aa: CATSDLLLGIVRNDEQYF
j_call: TRBJ1-1; v_call: TRBV27; cdr3_aa: CASSPDRGQMNTEAFF
j_call: TRBJ2-7; v_call: TRBV6-5; cdr3_aa: CASSYSKGYYEQYF
j_call: TRBJ2-5; v_call: TRBV30; cdr3_aa: CAWSWGGVQETQYF
j_call: TRBJ1-1; v_call: TRBV6-1; cdr3_aa: CASSRGGPNTEAFF
j_call: TRBJ1-2; v_call: TRBV6-2/TRBV6-3; cdr3_aa: CASSYSRTGYGYTF
j_call: TRBJ1-5; v_call: TRBV4-3; cdr3_aa: CASSQVIQSNQPQHF
j_call: TRBJ1-1; v_call: TRBV6-1; cdr3_aa: CASSELRGLNTEAFF
j_call: TRBJ2-7; v_call: TRBV6-5; cdr3_aa: CASSQTGGGGEQYF
j_call: TRBJ2-5; v_call: TRBV11-2; cdr3_aa: CASSTGLADIQETQYF
j_call: TRBJ1-2; v_call: TRBV10-3; cdr3_aa: CAISSVDSNYGYTF
j_call: TRBJ1-5; v_call: TRBV6-1; cdr3_aa: CASSERSGTQPQHF
j_call: TRBJ1-2; v_call: TRBV6-1; cdr3_aa: CASGGENYGYTF
j_call: TRBJ2-7; v_call: TRBV2; cdr3_aa: CASSARTGDFHEQYF
j_call: TRBJ2-5; v_call: TRBV11-2; cdr3_aa: CASSFDRPETQYF
j_call: TRBJ2-7; v_call: TRBV6-1; cdr3_aa: CASSVAPGSSSYEQYF
j_call: TRBJ2-5; v_call: TRBV28; cdr3_aa: CASSSRRDSQETQYF
j_call: TRBJ1-2; v_call: TRBV24-1; cdr3_aa: CATSDAGQKTNYGYTF
j_call: TRBJ1-6; v_call: TRBV6-5; cdr3_aa: CASSYEGRGAPLHF
j_call: TRBJ2-7; v_call: TRBV11-2; cdr3_aa: CASSLWERSNEQYF
j_call: TRBJ1-5; v_call: TRBV15; cdr3_aa: CATSRDKGANQPQHF
j_call: TRBJ2-7; v_call: TRBV9; cdr3_aa: CASSPLSSATSYEQYF
j_call: TRBJ2-7; v_call: TRBV6-2/TRBV6-3; cdr3_aa: CASAKTGYEQYF
j_call: TRBJ1-1; v_call: TRBV29-1; cdr3_aa: CSVEGGNTEAFF
j_call: TRBJ2-7; v_call: TRBV5-1; cdr3_aa: CASSWIGTGELEQYF
j_call: TRBJ2-5; v_call: TRBV11-2; cdr3_aa: CASSLGFGGGYQETQYF
j_call: TRBJ2-3; v_call: TRBV6-1; cdr3_aa: CASSEAEKGRYTDTQYF
j_call: TRBJ2-5; v_call: TRBV28; cdr3_aa: CASNGELQETQYF
j_call: TRBJ1-1; v_call: TRBV6-2/TRBV6-3; cdr3_aa: CASSRTGEGTNTEAFF
j_call: TRBJ1-4; v_call: TRBV2; cdr3_aa: CASIKDRGEKLFF
j_call: TRBJ2-3; v_call: TRBV30; cdr3_aa: CAWSGLGNTDTQYF
j_call: TRBJ2-7; v_call: TRBV12-3/TRBV12-4; cdr3_aa: CASSRDRGSCEQYF
j_call: TRBJ1-1; v_call: TRBV7-2; cdr3_aa: CASSFKGGTEAFF
j_call: TRBJ2-7; v_call: TRBV4-1; cdr3_aa: CASSQLTTGQEQYF
j_call: TRBJ2-5; v_call: TRBV29-1; cdr3_aa: CSVHRGGGSGETQYF
j_call: TRBJ2-7; v_call: TRBV27; cdr3_aa: CASSFIDRVDEQYF